Sequencing of this T cell receptor beta chain was carried out in a study of blood T cell repertoires in COVID-19. For the study at large: COVID-19 samples from acute and convalescent phases originated in the United States, Italy and Spain.

There are 17 residues in the CDR3. The participants were between roughly 18 and 89 years old and came from under 25 US areas. Clones were read by immunoSEQ multiplex PCR, and TCRdb kept only the in-frame ones, dropping some. The sample has 250,000 or so clones, around 93% seen once. V usage is TRBV21-1 and J usage is TRBJ1-6. TRBV21-1 is an annotated pseudogene. The sequence was obtained from a human donor in a cohort exposed to, infected with or recovered from COVID-19 (not recorded which). The donor label of this sample is uncertain. What was sequenced was PBMCs or T cells enriched from blood (not recorded which). Here the CDR3 DNA reads TGTGCCAGCAGCATACGTGGGGCGGGGGACGGTAATTCACCCCTCCACTTT. Translated, it gives CASSIRGAGDGNSPLHF.